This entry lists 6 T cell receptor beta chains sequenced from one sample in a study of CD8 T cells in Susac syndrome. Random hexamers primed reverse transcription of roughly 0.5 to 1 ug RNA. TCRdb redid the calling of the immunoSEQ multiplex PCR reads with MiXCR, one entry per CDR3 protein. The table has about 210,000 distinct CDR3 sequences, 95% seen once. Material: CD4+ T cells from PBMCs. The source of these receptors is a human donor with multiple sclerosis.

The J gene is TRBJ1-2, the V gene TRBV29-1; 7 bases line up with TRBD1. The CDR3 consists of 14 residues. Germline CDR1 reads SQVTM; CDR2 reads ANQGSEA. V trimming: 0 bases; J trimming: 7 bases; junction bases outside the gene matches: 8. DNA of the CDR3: TGCAGCGTTGAAGAGGGACAGCGGCCTCGTGGCTACACCTTC. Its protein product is CSVEEGQRPRGYTF.

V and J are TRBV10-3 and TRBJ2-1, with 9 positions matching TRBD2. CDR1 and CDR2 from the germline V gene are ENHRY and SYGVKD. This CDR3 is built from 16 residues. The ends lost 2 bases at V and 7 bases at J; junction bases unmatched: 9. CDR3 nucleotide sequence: TGTGCCATCAGTGAGCTGGCGGGAGGGAGAGTAAATGAGCAGTTCTTC. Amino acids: CAISELAGGRVNEQFF.

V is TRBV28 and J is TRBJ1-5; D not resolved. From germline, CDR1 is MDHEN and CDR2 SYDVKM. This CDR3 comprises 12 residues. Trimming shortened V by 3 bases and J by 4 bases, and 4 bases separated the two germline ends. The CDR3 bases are TGTGCCAGCAGTTTGCCGAATCAGCCCCAGCATTTT. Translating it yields CASSLPNQPQHF.

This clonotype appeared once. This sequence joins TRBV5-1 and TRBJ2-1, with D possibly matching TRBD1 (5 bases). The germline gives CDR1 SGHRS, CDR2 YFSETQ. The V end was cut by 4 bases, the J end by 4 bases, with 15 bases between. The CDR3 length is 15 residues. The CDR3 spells CASSPPETGYNEQFF. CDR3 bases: TGCGCCAGCAGCCCCCCAGAAACAGGTTACAATGAGCAGTTCTTC.

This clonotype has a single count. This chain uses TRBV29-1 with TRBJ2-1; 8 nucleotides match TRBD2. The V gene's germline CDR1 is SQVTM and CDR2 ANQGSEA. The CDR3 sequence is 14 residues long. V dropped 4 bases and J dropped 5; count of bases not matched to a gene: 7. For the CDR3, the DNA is TGCAGCGTTGGTGCGGGGGGCGGGCACAATGAGCAGTTCTTC. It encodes CSVGAGGGHNEQFF.

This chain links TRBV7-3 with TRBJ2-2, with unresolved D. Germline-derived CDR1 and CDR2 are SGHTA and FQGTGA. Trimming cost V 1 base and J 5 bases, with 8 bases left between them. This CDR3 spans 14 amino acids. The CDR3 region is CASSLNGRTGELFF. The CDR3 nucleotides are TGTGCCAGCAGCTTAAATGGGCGGACCGGGGAGCTGTTTTTT.